This TCR beta chain was obtained from a study of graft-versus-host responses after intestinal transplantation. Study-wide background: All of the recipients had induction that used anti-thymocyte globulin, then tacrolimus and steroids for three to four years.

The protocol was immunoSEQ multiplex PCR, while the TCRdb copy is restricted to in-frame clones and leaves out a portion. The table lists 4,000 or so clones, roughly 85% of them singletons, with around 5% in the top ten. The graft tissue was processed, and this released both intraepithelial and lamina propria lymphocytes. The CDR3 covers 14 residues. Trimming removed 0 bases at V and 2 bases at J, with 7 bases between. In germline, CDR1 is SGHRS, CDR2 YFSETQ. About this clone itself: Its matching antigen is unknown.

Study observations and caveats: Recipient marrow held GvH clones, some first seen in ileum or blood. Allograft graft-versus-host to host-versus-graft clonal ratios ran high in patients with graft-donor T cell macrochimerism.

V is TRBV5-1 and J is TRBJ2-3, with D uncertain. The specimen comprised ileum tissue, sampled roughly 95 weeks after intestinal transplant. The clonotype was recovered from a human patient who received an intestinal transplant, so some T cells may come from the graft donor. CDR3 protein: CASSLGQHTDTQYF. CDR3 sequence (DNA): TGCGCCAGCAGCTTGGGGCAGCACACAGATACGCAGTATTTT.